This T cell receptor beta chain was retrieved from a study of vaccination and CD4 T cells after COVID-19. In the study overall: PCR on nasal swabs identified SARS-CoV-2 in convalescent patients, of whom nine were mild and one severe. Median draw time for post-COVID samples was 95 to 110 days post-diagnosis (range 35 to 161). Study conclusions and caveats: Spike mono-reactivity was found in 304 of 307 vaccine-specific clones from convalescent patients.

TCRdb reprocessed the PCR reads with MiXCR, giving one entry per CDR3 protein. The data contain 25,000 or so distinct CDR3 sequences, about 54% of them seen just once; the ten biggest clones take up around 1%. Regarding this clonotype: Its matching antigen is unknown.

The V and J ends lost 6 bases and 0 bases respectively, with 11 bases between them. The CDR3 loop spans 14 amino acids. The V gene's germline CDR1 is MNHNS and CDR2 SASEGT. The chain recombines TRBV6-1 with TRBJ1-1; no firm D call. This clonotype was sampled from a human donor who had recovered from COVID-19. The sample was CD4+ T cells from blood, taken before SARS-CoV-2 vaccination. The CDR3 DNA reads as TGTGCCAGCAGGAGTCGGGTGATGAACACTGAAGCTTTCTTT. This gives the protein CASRSRVMNTEAFF.